The rows below give T cell receptor beta chains drawn from one sample of a study of blood T cell repertoires in COVID-19. Sequencing used immunoSEQ multiplex PCR; TCRdb keeps in-frame clones, though not all of them. The profile covers 80,000 or so clones, with 89% appearing a single time and approximately 2.4% taken by the ten largest. The sequencing input was peripheral blood. The source of these receptors is a man in his fifties with acute or convalescent COVID-19. CDR3s include the opening cysteine and the closing phenylalanine or tryptophan. The order of the fields is D gene, V gene, J gene, clone size, CDR3 DNA, CDR3 protein. D genes are given only for firm matches. Not every row has a clone size; where given, it reads once, few, many or a size class.

D gene: TRBD1
V gene: TRBV12-3/TRBV12-4
J gene: TRBJ1-1
clone size: once
CDR3 DNA: TGTGCCAGCAGTTTTCAGGGGGCTACTGAAGCTTTCTTT
CDR3 protein: CASSFQGATEAFF

D gene: TRBD1
V gene: TRBV19
J gene: TRBJ1-5
clone size: NA
CDR3 DNA: TGTGCCAGTATCCCAGGGGGCTTCAATCAGCCCCAGCATTTT
CDR3 protein: CASIPGGFNQPQHF

D gene: TRBD1
V gene: TRBV6-5
J gene: TRBJ1-4
clone size: NA
CDR3 DNA: TGTGCCAGCAGCACAAGGGACAGGGAAAATGAAAAACTGTTTTTT
CDR3 protein: CASSTRDRENEKLFF

D gene: NA
V gene: TRBV6-1
J gene: TRBJ1-2
clone size: once
CDR3 DNA: TGTGCCAGCAGTGAAGCCAGATCAAATGGCTACACCTTC
CDR3 protein: CASSEARSNGYTF

D gene: TRBD2
V gene: TRBV2
J gene: TRBJ2-1
clone size: NA
CDR3 DNA: TGTGCCAGCAGTCGACTAGCGGGAGGTTACAATGAGCAGTTCTTC
CDR3 protein: CASSRLAGGYNEQFF

D gene: TRBD2
V gene: TRBV18
J gene: TRBJ2-5
clone size: once
CDR3 DNA: TGTGCCAGCTCACCTCTCTCTGGCGGGAGCCGAGGGACCCAGTACTTC
CDR3 protein: CASSPLSGGSRGTQYF

D gene: NA
V gene: TRBV12-3/TRBV12-4
J gene: TRBJ2-2
clone size: NA
CDR3 DNA: TGTGCCAGCAGTTTCACAGGGACCGGGGAGCTGTTTTTT
CDR3 protein: CASSFTGTGELFF

D gene: TRBD1
V gene: TRBV19
J gene: TRBJ1-5
clone size: NA
CDR3 DNA: TGTGCCAGTAGTGCGACAGGGGGCAATCAGCCCCAGCATTTT
CDR3 protein: CASSATGGNQPQHF

D gene: NA
V gene: TRBV6-2/TRBV6-3
J gene: TRBJ1-1
clone size: NA
CDR3 DNA: TGTGCCAGCAGTTACGGACAGATAGTGAACACTGAAGCTTTCTTT
CDR3 protein: CASSYGQIVNTEAFF

D gene: TRBD1
V gene: TRBV19
J gene: TRBJ2-7
clone size: NA
CDR3 DNA: TGTGCCAGTCAGGACAGGGGCTACGAGCAGTACTTC
CDR3 protein: CASQDRGYEQYF

D gene: TRBD2
V gene: TRBV2
J gene: TRBJ2-5
clone size: NA
CDR3 DNA: TGTGCCAGCAGTCCCAGCGGGACTCTGGGGGTTGGGACCCAGTACTTC
CDR3 protein: CASSPSGTLGVGTQYF

D gene: TRBD1
V gene: TRBV18
J gene: TRBJ2-2
clone size: few
CDR3 DNA: TGTGCCAGCTCACCTAAGGGGGCGAGCCAGAACACCGGGGAGCTGTTTTTT
CDR3 protein: CASSPKGASQNTGELFF

D gene: TRBD1
V gene: TRBV6-2/TRBV6-3
J gene: TRBJ1-5
clone size: NA
CDR3 DNA: TGTGCCAGCAGTTATTTCAGACAGGGAGTCAGTAGCAATCAGCCCCAGCATTTT
CDR3 protein: CASSYFRQGVSSNQPQHF

D gene: TRBD2
V gene: TRBV9
J gene: TRBJ2-3
clone size: NA
CDR3 DNA: TGTGCCAGCAGCGAACTAGCGTGGAGCACAGATACGCAGTATTTT
CDR3 protein: CASSELAWSTDTQYF

D gene: NA
V gene: TRBV28
J gene: TRBJ1-1
clone size: NA
CDR3 DNA: TGTGCCAGCAGTTTACCCTTGGGGGGGACCGAAGCTTTCTTT
CDR3 protein: CASSLPLGGTEAFF

D gene: TRBD2
V gene: TRBV9
J gene: TRBJ2-5
clone size: NA
CDR3 DNA: TGTGCCAGCAGCCCCGTAGCGGGAGTCGGGGAGACCCAGTACTTC
CDR3 protein: CASSPVAGVGETQYF

D gene: NA
V gene: TRBV6-1
J gene: TRBJ1-2
clone size: NA
CDR3 DNA: TGTGCCAGCAGTGAAGAAGGGGGAAACTATGGCTACACCTTC
CDR3 protein: CASSEEGGNYGYTF

D gene: TRBD2
V gene: TRBV28
J gene: TRBJ2-3
clone size: NA
CDR3 DNA: TGTGCCAGCAGTCTTTCGGGACTAGCGACCCTTTCCGATACGCAGTATTTT
CDR3 protein: CASSLSGLATLSDTQYF

D gene: TRBD2
V gene: TRBV10-1
J gene: TRBJ2-3
clone size: NA
CDR3 DNA: TGCGCCAGCAGAGGATCCGGACTAGCGGGGGGCCTCGAACTCACAGATACGCAGTATTTT
CDR3 protein: CASRGSGLAGGLELTDTQYF

D gene: NA
V gene: TRBV4-3
J gene: TRBJ1-2
clone size: NA
CDR3 DNA: TGCGCCAGCAGCCCGGACGGACTCTATGGCTACACCTTC
CDR3 protein: CASSPDGLYGYTF

D gene: NA
V gene: TRBV4-3
J gene: TRBJ2-2
clone size: NA
CDR3 DNA: TGCGCCAGCAGCCGCAGGTCCGGGGAGCTGTTTTTT
CDR3 protein: CASSRRSGELFF

D gene: NA
V gene: TRBV27
J gene: TRBJ1-6
clone size: NA
CDR3 DNA: TGTGCCAGCAGTGAGACCGGAGCACCCCTCCACTTT
CDR3 protein: CASSETGAPLHF

D gene: NA
V gene: TRBV19
J gene: TRBJ1-1
clone size: NA
CDR3 DNA: TGTGCCAGTAGTATCCGGGATCTTACTGAAGCTTTCTTT
CDR3 protein: CASSIRDLTEAFF

D gene: NA
V gene: TRBV19
J gene: TRBJ2-3
clone size: once
CDR3 DNA: TGTGCCAGTAGTATCGGCAGGGCCACAGATACGCAGTATTTT
CDR3 protein: CASSIGRATDTQYF

D gene: TRBD1
V gene: TRBV2
J gene: TRBJ2-2
clone size: few
CDR3 DNA: TGTGCCAGCAGATCGGACAGGGTGACAGGGGAGCTGTTTTTT
CDR3 protein: CASRSDRVTGELFF

D gene: NA
V gene: TRBV18
J gene: TRBJ2-2
clone size: NA
CDR3 DNA: TGTGCCAGCTCACCTGAGGGCACGGGCACCGGGGAGCTGTTTTTT
CDR3 protein: CASSPEGTGTGELFF

D gene: TRBD1
V gene: TRBV13
J gene: TRBJ2-2
clone size: NA
CDR3 DNA: TGTGCCAGCAGTGGGGACAGGGGAAAGACCGGGGAGCTGTTTTTT
CDR3 protein: CASSGDRGKTGELFF

D gene: NA
V gene: TRBV5-4
J gene: TRBJ2-7
clone size: medium-sized
CDR3 DNA: TGTGCCAGCAGCTCCGGGGTGCGCTACGAGCAGTACTTC
CDR3 protein: CASSSGVRYEQYF

D gene: TRBD1
V gene: TRBV9
J gene: TRBJ1-1
clone size: NA
CDR3 DNA: TGTGCCAGCAGCGTTGGACAGGAATCCCGCACTGAAGCTTTCTTT
CDR3 protein: CASSVGQESRTEAFF

D gene: NA
V gene: TRBV7-8
J gene: TRBJ1-4
clone size: NA
CDR3 DNA: TGTGCCAGCAGCCATGAGGTTTGGACTAATGAAAAACTGTTTTTT
CDR3 protein: CASSHEVWTNEKLFF

D gene: NA
V gene: TRBV12-3/TRBV12-4
J gene: TRBJ1-5
clone size: NA
CDR3 DNA: TGTGCCAGCGGGCTACGTTGGCCCCAGCATTTT
CDR3 protein: CASGLRWPQHF

D gene: TRBD1
V gene: TRBV7-9
J gene: TRBJ2-1
clone size: NA
CDR3 DNA: TGTGCCAGCAGCATAAGACAGGGTTCCTACAATGAGCAGTTCTTC
CDR3 protein: CASSIRQGSYNEQFF

D gene: TRBD1
V gene: TRBV28
J gene: TRBJ1-5
clone size: NA
CDR3 DNA: TGTGCCAGCAGGACAGGGGGAAATCAGCCCCAGCATTTT
CDR3 protein: CASRTGGNQPQHF

D gene: NA
V gene: TRBV11-2
J gene: TRBJ2-2
clone size: NA
CDR3 DNA: TGTGCCAGCAGCTTAGCGGGTGGGACCGGGGAGCTGTTTTTT
CDR3 protein: CASSLAGGTGELFF

D gene: NA
V gene: TRBV28
J gene: TRBJ1-5
clone size: NA
CDR3 DNA: TGTGCCAGCAGTCCAGGGGTTTTTCAGCCCCAGCATTTT
CDR3 protein: CASSPGVFQPQHF

D gene: TRBD1
V gene: TRBV10-2
J gene: TRBJ2-1
clone size: NA
CDR3 DNA: TGCGCCAGTCACAGGGGGCCCCAGGGCGACGTGAATGAGCAGTTCTTC
CDR3 protein: CASHRGPQGDVNEQFF

D gene: TRBD2
V gene: TRBV3-1/TRBV3-2
J gene: TRBJ2-1
clone size: NA
CDR3 DNA: TGTGCCAGCAGCCCCCTGGGGGGGAGCTCCTACAATGAGCAGTTCTTC
CDR3 protein: CASSPLGGSSYNEQFF

D gene: TRBD1
V gene: TRBV28
J gene: TRBJ2-1
clone size: NA
CDR3 DNA: TGTGCCAGCAGTTTTCTAGACAGGGATTCCCTCCATGAGCAGTTCTTC
CDR3 protein: CASSFLDRDSLHEQFF

D gene: NA
V gene: TRBV2
J gene: TRBJ2-7
clone size: NA
CDR3 DNA: TGTGCCAGCAGGGCCCCCTACGAGCAGTACTTC
CDR3 protein: CASRAPYEQYF

D gene: NA
V gene: TRBV5-5
J gene: TRBJ1-6
clone size: NA
CDR3 DNA: TGTGCCAGCAGCTCGGATTTTGACAGGAATTCACCCCTCCACTTT
CDR3 protein: CASSSDFDRNSPLHF

D gene: NA
V gene: TRBV15
J gene: TRBJ1-1
clone size: NA
CDR3 DNA: TGTGCCACCAGCAGAGATTCATCCCAGAACACTGAAGCTTTCTTT
CDR3 protein: CATSRDSSQNTEAFF

D gene: NA
V gene: TRBV7-9
J gene: TRBJ2-1
clone size: NA
CDR3 DNA: TGTGCCAGCAGTTACCTGACAGGCGCGGATGAGCAGTTCTTC
CDR3 protein: CASSYLTGADEQFF

D gene: NA
V gene: TRBV5-1
J gene: TRBJ1-2
clone size: NA
CDR3 DNA: TGCGCCAGCAGCCCGACAGTCTCAGGCTATGGCTACACCTTC
CDR3 protein: CASSPTVSGYGYTF

D gene: NA
V gene: TRBV5-5
J gene: TRBJ1-1
clone size: NA
CDR3 DNA: TGTGCCAGCAGCTTAGGAGGCGGGACTGAAGCTTTCTTT
CDR3 protein: CASSLGGGTEAFF

D gene: NA
V gene: TRBV7-9
J gene: TRBJ2-1
clone size: NA
CDR3 DNA: TGTGCCAGCAGCTTTAGCAGCTACAATGAGCAGTTCTTC
CDR3 protein: CASSFSSYNEQFF

D gene: TRBD2
V gene: TRBV2
J gene: TRBJ2-1
clone size: NA
CDR3 DNA: TGTGCCAGCAGCGTACTAGCGGGAGCTTCGAATGAGCAGTTCTTC
CDR3 protein: CASSVLAGASNEQFF

D gene: NA
V gene: TRBV15
J gene: TRBJ1-2
clone size: NA
CDR3 DNA: TGTGCCACCAGCAGACTAGACTCTCGGTGGTGGGGCTACACCTTC
CDR3 protein: CATSRLDSRWWGYTF

D gene: TRBD1
V gene: TRBV4-2
J gene: TRBJ2-2
clone size: NA
CDR3 DNA: TGTGCCAGCAGCCAAGTTGGTCAGGGGGCCGGGGAGCTGTTTTTT
CDR3 protein: CASSQVGQGAGELFF

D gene: TRBD1
V gene: TRBV28
J gene: TRBJ2-3
clone size: NA
CDR3 DNA: TGTGCCAGCAGTACACAACAGGGGGTTGGGGATACGCAGTATTTT
CDR3 protein: CASSTQQGVGDTQYF